This record covers a single TCR beta chain. The antigen is undetermined. The entry originates in a study of T cell responses to AZD1222 COVID-19 vaccine. Overall study results and limits: Among vaccine-associated CD4 TCRs, coverage spanned spike, with dominance at 160-218 and 743-854.

The method was immunoSEQ multiplex PCR; TCRdb's version includes in-frame clones alone and lacks a portion of them. The sample contains 110,000 to 150,000 clones, about 90% of which appear only once. Trimming took 5 bases from V and 7 from J, leaving 9 bases between them. CDR1 and CDR2 from the germline V gene are SGHVS and FQNEAQ. The CDR3 runs 11 residues. The sample here was peripheral blood, taken on day 0 of AZD1222 vaccination. The chain combines TRBV7-8 with TRBJ2-7; D unresolved. This receptor was identified in an adult in good health. CDR3 DNA sequence: TGTGCCAGCAGCCGCAGTCCGGAGCAGTACTTC. Amino acid sequence: CASSRSPEQYF.